One sample yielded the 29 T cell receptor beta chains listed below, sequenced in a study of human T cells and chemical hapten exposure. The time point here: healthy volunteer bleed at 2 weeks. The authors extracted total RNA from unfractionated whole blood. A single record per CDR3 protein comes from TCRdb applying MiXCR to the RACE reads. This table has under 95,000 distinct CDR3 sequences, 8.5% to 9% appearing once. Material: whole blood. These receptors originate from a female donor in good health. Some clones in this sample may be carry-over from other donors' samples.

This clonotype was picked up a small number of times. This chain uses TRBV28 with TRBJ1-1; D unresolved. CDR1 MDHEN and CDR2 SYDVKM come from the germline V gene. The CDR3 extends over 14 amino acids. The V end lost 8 bases, the J end lost 1 base, and 14 bases lay between the germline ends. The CDR3 region is CASHLTGQNTEAFF. DNA of the CDR3: TGTGCCAGCCACTTGACTGGGCAGAACACTGAAGCTTTCTTT.

Ten or more counts support this clonotype. V is TRBV7-2 and J is TRBJ2-3, with TRBD1 matching 9 bases. The germline CDR1 and CDR2 sequences are SGHTA and FQGNSA. V lost 6 bases and J lost 5; bases outside the gene matches: 9. CDR3 length equals 15 residues. The CDR3 DNA sequence: TGTGCCAGCAGTAGGACAGGGGTTCCCGGAGATACGCAGTATTTT. This codes for CASSRTGVPGDTQYF.

There are a few counts of this clonotype. The rearrangement links TRBV28 to TRBJ2-7; 9 bases match TRBD1. The CDR3 loop spans 11 amino acids. Trimming removed 4 bases from V and 13 bases from J; junction bases left unmatched: 5. In germline, CDR1 is MDHEN, CDR2 SYDVKM. The CDR3 coding sequence is TGTGCCAGCAGTTCCGGGACAGGGCTATACTTC. This codes for CASSSGTGLYF.

This clonotype has just a few counts. This chain connects TRBV5-1 to TRBJ1-5, with unresolved D. The CDR3 is made up of 14 amino acids. Per the germline V gene, CDR1 is SGHRS and CDR2 is YFSETQ. The V and J ends lost 5 bases and 3 bases respectively, with 12 bases between them. The CDR3 DNA follows: TGCGCCAGCAGATTGCGGCGGTTCAATCAGCCCCAGCATTTT. Protein sequence: CASRLRRFNQPQHF.

The V and J genes are TRBV3-1 and TRBJ2-7, with no clear D. The CDR3 is made up of 14 amino acids. The V end lost 4 bases, the J end lost 2 bases, and 12 bases lay between the germline ends. The germline gives CDR1 LGHDT, CDR2 YNNKEL (reference sequence). CDR3 DNA: TGTGCCAGCAGCCTAAACGGCGGTACCTACGAGCAGTACTTC. Protein product: CASSLNGGTYEQYF.

The V and J genes are TRBV7-9 and TRBJ1-4, with D perhaps matching TRBD1 (5 bases). CDR1 and CDR2 (germline): SEHNR, FQNEAQ (reference sequence). Trimming removed 6 bases at V and 0 bases at J, with 14 bases between. The CDR3 length is 16 residues. The CDR3, as DNA: TGTGCCAGCAGGCGCACCTGGGGGGCAACTAATGAAAAACTGTTTTTT. Translated: CASRRTWGATNEKLFF.

This clonotype was recorded at least ten times. J is TRBJ2-3 and V is TRBV18; weak D call: TRBD1 (5 bases). The CDR3 is 13 residues long. Germline V gene sequence: CDR1 KGHSH, CDR2 LQKENI. Trimming left V 6 bases short and J 2 bases short, with 9 bases between. CDR3 coding DNA: TGTGCCAGCTCGTCGACAGTCACAGATACGCAGTATTTT. Protein product: CASSSTVTDTQYF.

Many counts were recorded for this clonotype. The V call is TRBV7-9, the J call TRBJ1-1; tentatively, D is TRBD1 (5 bases). Germline-derived CDR1 and CDR2 are SEHNR and FQNEAQ (reference sequence). The CDR3 loop spans 14 amino acids. Trimming left V 1 base short and J 6 bases short, with 12 bases between. For the CDR3, the DNA is TGTGCCAGCAGCTTAGTTAAAGGGGAACCTGAAGCTTTCTTT. This translates into CASSLVKGEPEAFF.

This rearrangement joins TRBV20-1 to TRBJ2-3, with D perhaps matching TRBD2 (6 bases). Trimming stripped 6 bases from V and 2 bases from J, with 12 bases between. This CDR3 has 13 residues. Germline CDR1 and CDR2: DFQATT and SNEGSKA (reference sequence). CDR3 coding DNA: TGCAGTGCGGAAGGAGGGGACACAGATACGCAGTATTTT. Its translation is CSAEGGDTDTQYF.

In its sample, this clonotype was seen many times. V gene TRBV7-9 combines with J gene TRBJ2-7; D unclear. CDR3 size: 14 residues. The V end lost 3 bases, the J end lost 3 bases, and 12 bases lay between the germline ends. CDR1 is SEHNR and CDR2 is FQNEAQ in the germline V gene (reference sequence). DNA for the CDR3: TGTGCCAGCAGCTTTTCGGCCACTGACTACGAGCAGTACTTC. As protein: CASSFSATDYEQYF. The variable domain in full, completed from reference TRBV7-9 and TRBJ2-7, reads DTGVSQNPRHKITKRGQNVTFRCDPISEHNRLYWYRQTLGQGPEFLTYFQNEAQLEKSRLLSDRFSAERPKGSFSTLEIQRTEQGDSAMYLCASSFSATDYEQYFGPGTRLTVT.

The table lists this clonotype with a few counts. The CDR3 nucleotides read TGTGCCAGCAGCCAAGGGACAGCGCGTACCACAGATACGCAGTATTTT. Amino acid sequence: CASSQGTARTTDTQYF. The chain has TRBV3-1 and TRBJ2-3, with D perhaps TRBD1 (6 bases). Between the trimmed V and J ends, which lost 1 base and 2 bases, there was a span of 13 bases. This CDR3 spans 16 amino acids. CDR1 is LGHDT and CDR2 is YNNKEL in the germline V gene (reference sequence).

The sample holds a few counts of this clonotype. V gene TRBV20-1 combines with J gene TRBJ2-1; D remains unclear. V was cut by 2 bases and J by 4 bases, with 15 bases left in between. CDR1 is DFQATT and CDR2 is SNEGSKA in the germline V gene (reference sequence). This CDR3 region has 15 residues. CDR3 in amino acids: CSARTDSWGYNEQFF. The CDR3 region has the DNA TGCAGTGCTAGAACCGACTCCTGGGGATACAATGAGCAGTTCTTC.

This clonotype has ten or more counts. This rearrangement joins TRBV3-1 to TRBJ2-3; D possibly corresponds to TRBD1 (5 bases). Between the trimmed V and J ends, which lost 3 bases and 6 bases, there was a span of 16 bases. The germline V gene has CDR1 LGHDT and CDR2 YNNKEL (reference sequence). The CDR3 spans 15 residues. CDR3: CASSHTLAGMDTQYF. The CDR3 DNA sequence: TGTGCCAGCAGCCATACCCTGGCAGGGATGGATACGCAGTATTTT.

This clonotype has just a few counts. J is TRBJ2-7 and V is TRBV20-1; unclear D gene. Germline V lookup: CDR1 DFQATT, CDR2 SNEGSKA (reference sequence). The CDR3 length is 10 residues. V was cut by 3 bases and J by 6 bases, with 6 bases left in between. DNA of the CDR3: TGCAGTGCTAGGGGGTCCGAGCAGTACTTC. Amino acid sequence: CSARGSEQYF.

This chain links TRBV12-3 or TRBV12-4 with TRBJ2-2; 9 bases fit TRBD1. This CDR3 has 18 residues. Trimming cost V 4 bases and J 1 base; bases outside gene matches: 10. CDR3 in amino acids: CASSSVPGTGLNTGELFF. The CDR3 DNA reads as TGTGCCAGCAGTTCCGTCCCCGGGACAGGGCTGAACACCGGGGAGCTGTTTTTT.

This clonotype was detected only once. This may come from a read error, since a much larger clone is one base off. The chain employs TRBV28 and TRBJ1-1; D is unclear. This CDR3 is 13 amino acids long. The germline V and J ends were trimmed by 8 bases and 3 bases, with 13 bases remaining between them. Looked up from germline, CDR1 is MDHEN and CDR2 is SYDVKM. CDR3 DNA sequence: TGTGCCAGCGGGTATGACAAAGACACTGAAGCTTTCTTT. Its translation: CASGYDKDTEAFF. Variable domain in full (rest from reference TRBV28 and TRBJ1-1): DVKVTQSSRYLVKRTGEKVFLECVQDMDHENMFWYRQDPGLGLRLIYFSYDVKMKEKGDIPEGYSVSREKKERFSLILESASTNQTSMYLCASGYDKDTEAFFGQGTRLTVV.

The CDR3: CASSPGVGKGEQFF. The DNA of the CDR3 is TGTGCCAGCAGCCCGGGAGTCGGAAAGGGTGAGCAGTTCTTC. The V call is TRBV7-9, the J call TRBJ2-1, with D possibly matching TRBD2 (6 bases). This CDR3 region has 14 residues. Germline-derived CDR1 and CDR2 are SEHNR and FQNEAQ (reference sequence). V was trimmed by 5 bases and J by 9 bases, leaving 17 bases between them.

Ten or more counts support this clonotype. V gene TRBV18 combines with J gene TRBJ2-3, with 9 bases fitting TRBD2. The germline gives CDR1 KGHSH, CDR2 LQKENI. Trimming removed 6 bases from V and 11 bases from J; junction bases left unmatched: 9. The CDR3 loop spans 13 amino acids. Here the CDR3 reads CASSSNSGSGQYF. In DNA form, the CDR3 reads TGTGCCAGCTCCTCCAATAGCGGGAGCGGGCAGTATTTT.

The chain joins TRBV20-1 to TRBJ2-3; D is ambiguous. Trimming left V 4 bases short and J 11 bases short, with 19 bases between. CDR1 is DFQATT and CDR2 is SNEGSKA in the germline V gene (reference sequence). The CDR3 is made up of 13 amino acids. The CDR3 coding sequence is TGCAGTGCTATAATTGGTCGACCCTGGATGCAGTATTTT. Protein product: CSAIIGRPWMQYF.

This clonotype was recorded many times. This rearrangement joins TRBV6-2 or TRBV6-3 to TRBJ2-1, with TRBD2 as a possible D gene (7 bases). The CDR3 sequence is 13 residues long. CDR1 is MNHEY and CDR2 is SVGEGT in the germline V gene. The V and J ends lost 8 bases and 4 bases respectively, with 12 bases between them. The CDR3: CASQGGGYNEQFF. In nucleotides, the CDR3 is TGTGCCAGCCAAGGGGGAGGGTACAATGAGCAGTTCTTC.

This clonotype showed up just a few times. This chain links TRBV2 with TRBJ2-3, with 10 bases lining up with TRBD2. The CDR3 has 15 residues. The germline gives CDR1 SNHLY, CDR2 FYNNEI. Trimming took 4 bases from V and 4 from J; bases not matched to a gene: 5. CDR3: CASSAPLAGADTQYF. The DNA of the CDR3 is TGTGCCAGCAGTGCTCCCCTAGCGGGAGCAGATACGCAGTATTTT. The whole variable domain, remainder taken from reference TRBV2 and TRBJ2-3, is EPEVTQTPSHQVTQMGQEVILRCVPISNHLYFYWYRQILGQKVEFLVSFYNNEISEKSEIFDDQFSVERPDGSNFTLKIRSTKLEDSAMYFCASSAPLAGADTQYFGPGTRLTVL.

The chain employs TRBV20-1 and TRBJ1-4; D may be TRBD1 (6 bases). The CDR3 spans 15 residues. Trimming removed 1 base from V and 2 bases from J, with 11 bases in between. Germline CDR1 is DFQATT and CDR2 is SNEGSKA (reference sequence). CDR3 amino acids: CSARALGGTNEKLFF. DNA of the CDR3: TGCAGTGCTAGAGCCCTTGGGGGCACTAATGAAAAACTGTTTTTT.

CDR3 loop: CASSLDRGSNEQYF. DNA for the CDR3: TGTGCCAGCAGCTTGGACAGGGGGTCCAACGAGCAGTACTTC. The chain combines TRBV7-2 with TRBJ2-7, with 10 bases lining up with TRBD1. The CDR3 extends over 14 amino acids. From germline, CDR1 is SGHTA and CDR2 FQGNSA. With 3 bases clipped from V and 5 bases from J, the junction kept 4 bases outside the gene matches.

There are many counts of this clonotype. The rearrangement joins TRBV6-1 to TRBJ2-7; the D gene is possibly TRBD1 (5 bases). This CDR3 is 14 amino acids long. Trimming pared 1 base from V and 2 bases from J, leaving 9 bases between. Per the germline V gene, CDR1 is MNHNS and CDR2 is SASEGT. CDR3 DNA sequence: TGTGCCAGCAGTGAAGAGGGCAGGGCCTACGAGCAGTACTTC. This encodes CASSEEGRAYEQYF.

This clonotype was detected a few times. The chain carries TRBV28 and TRBJ1-1, with 7 bases identical to TRBD1. V lost 7 bases to trimming and J lost 11 bases; unmatched junction nucleotides: 7. This CDR3 has 11 residues. Germline lookup yields CDR1 MDHEN and CDR2 SYDVKM. This chain's CDR3 is CASIDRVTAFF. DNA of the CDR3: TGTGCCAGCATCGACAGGGTAACGGCTTTCTTT.

The chain carries TRBV7-9 and TRBJ1-5; D is possibly TRBD1 (5 bases). The CDR3 is 15 amino acids. V was pared by 5 bases and J by 5 bases, with 16 bases between. Germline CDR1 and CDR2: SEHNR and FQNEAQ (reference sequence). CDR3 in amino acids: CASSSIHRKDQPQHF. The CDR3 bases are TGTGCCAGCAGCAGCATCCACAGGAAGGATCAGCCCCAGCATTTT.

There are many counts of this clonotype. This chain joins TRBV28 and TRBJ1-1; D not resolved. Germline CDR1 reads MDHEN; CDR2 reads SYDVKM. Trimming removed 6 bases from V and 5 bases from J, with 10 bases in between. The CDR3 has 12 amino acids. CDR3 sequence (DNA): TGTGCCAGCAGCTTAGGACGGACTGAAGCTTTCTTT. This encodes CASSLGRTEAFF.

The CDR3 here is CSVRDRVHEQYF. As DNA, the CDR3 is TGCAGTGTACGAGACAGGGTCCACGAGCAGTACTTC. V gene TRBV20-1 combines with J gene TRBJ2-7; 7 nucleotides agree with TRBD1. CDR1 and CDR2 from the germline V gene are DFQATT and SNEGSKA (reference sequence). This CDR3 spans 12 amino acids. V was clipped by 7 bases and J by 5 bases; unmatched bases: 8.

This clonotype was seen only a few times. V gene TRBV4-3 combines with J gene TRBJ2-7; unclear D gene. V gave up 0 bases and J gave up 1 base, with 10 bases separating them. From germline, CDR1 is LGHNA and CDR2 YSLEER. The CDR3 covers 15 residues. CDR3: CASSQDLDGSYEQYF. In nucleotides, the CDR3 is TGCGCCAGCAGCCAAGATTTGGACGGTTCCTACGAGCAGTACTTC.